This T cell receptor beta chain was captured by sequencing in a study of radiotherapy plus CTLA-4 blockade in lung cancer. Overall study findings and caveats: Response was reportedly best predicted by early blood T cell clone dynamics, with interferon-beta.

Germline lookup yields CDR1 SGHTA and CDR2 FQGNSA. The CDR3 contains 13 residues. V was clipped by 6 bases and J by 5 bases, with 11 bases between them. With regard to this clone: Its specificity is not known.

Sequencing was performed with immunoSEQ multiplex PCR; in TCRdb, only in-frame clones are kept and a portion is missing. Among some 51,000 clones listed, 60% to 80% were seen once. This TCR was recovered from a human donor with non-small cell lung cancer whose response to radiotherapy plus ipilimumab could not be evaluated. The sequencing here drew on peripheral blood, taken from a patient treated with radiotherapy plus ipilimumab. The gene calls are TRBV7-2 and TRBJ1-5; D is unresolved. The CDR3 nucleotides read TGTGCCAGCAGTTCTCAGATGGATCAGCCCCAGCATTTT. Residues: CASSSQMDQPQHF.